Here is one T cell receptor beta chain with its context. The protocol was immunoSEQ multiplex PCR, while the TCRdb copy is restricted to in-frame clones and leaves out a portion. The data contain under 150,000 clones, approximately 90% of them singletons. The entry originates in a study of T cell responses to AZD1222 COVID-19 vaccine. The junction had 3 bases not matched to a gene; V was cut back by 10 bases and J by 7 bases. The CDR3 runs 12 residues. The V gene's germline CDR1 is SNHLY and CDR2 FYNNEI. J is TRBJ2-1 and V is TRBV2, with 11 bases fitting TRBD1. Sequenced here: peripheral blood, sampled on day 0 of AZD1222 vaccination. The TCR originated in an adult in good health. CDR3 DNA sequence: TGTGCCACCGGGACAGGGGGTAATGAGCAGTTCTTC. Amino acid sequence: CATGTGGNEQFF.